This T cell receptor beta chain was profiled in a study of blood T cell repertoires in COVID-19. This CDR3 has 13 residues. Germline CDR1 is WSHSY and CDR2 is SAAADI. V was clipped by 6 bases and J by 1 base; unmatched bases: 1. Recovered participants had two consecutive negative NP/OP PCR tests, healthcare professional clearance, or symptom resolution. Data came from immunoSEQ multiplex PCR; TCRdb stores just in-frame clones and leaves some out. Here the sample spans 210,000 or so clones, about 84% being singletons. The chain has TRBV10-2 and TRBJ1-1; TRBD1 matches 8 bases. Sequenced input: PBMCs or T cells enriched from blood (not recorded which). This TCR derives from a man aged 60-69 years who had recovered from COVID-19. CDR3 amino acids: CASSDRGNTEAFF. The CDR3 DNA follows: TGCGCCAGCAGCGACAGGGGGAACACTGAAGCTTTCTTT.